The subject of this entry is one TCR beta chain. Antigen unknown. The sample is drawn from a study of T cells in Graves' hyperthyroidism and ophthalmopathy. Regarding the study as a whole: The model identified upcoming ophthalmopathy a median around 6 months ahead of onset. Blood also showed most of the thyroid clonotypes that were expanded above 0.001.

No progression to ophthalmopathy during 18 months of follow-up defined stable disease. Germline CDR1 reads SQVTM; CDR2 reads ANQGSEA. Trimming cost V 6 bases and J 4 bases; bases outside gene matches: 10. The CDR3 has 15 amino acids. RNA transcripts provided the source from which TCR beta CDR3 regions were amplified. HTBI primers were used for first-round RT-PCR of the TCR CDR3. TCRdb called the multiplex PCR reads again in MiXCR, with one record for every CDR3 protein. The sample has more than 450,000 distinct CDR3 sequences, around 13% seen once. Source material: blood. The TCR originated in a woman between 40 and 50 years old with Graves' hyperthyroidism. J is TRBJ2-1 and V is TRBV29-1; 9 bases line up with TRBD1. The CDR3 loop is CSVMKSQGAYNEQFF. The CDR3 DNA is TGCAGCGTCATGAAGTCACAGGGGGCGTACAATGAGCAGTTCTTC.